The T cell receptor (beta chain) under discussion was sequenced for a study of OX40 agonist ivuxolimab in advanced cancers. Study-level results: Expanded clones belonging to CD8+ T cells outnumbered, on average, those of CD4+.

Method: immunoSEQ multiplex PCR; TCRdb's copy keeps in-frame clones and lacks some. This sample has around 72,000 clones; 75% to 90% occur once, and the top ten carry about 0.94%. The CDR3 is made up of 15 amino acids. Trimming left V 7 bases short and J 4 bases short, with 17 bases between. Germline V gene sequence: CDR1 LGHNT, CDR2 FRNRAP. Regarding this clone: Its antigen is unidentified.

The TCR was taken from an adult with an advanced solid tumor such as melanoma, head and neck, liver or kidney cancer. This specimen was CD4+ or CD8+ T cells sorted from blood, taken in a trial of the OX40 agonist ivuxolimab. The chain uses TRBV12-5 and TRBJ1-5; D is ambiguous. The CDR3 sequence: CASVERSDGNQPQHF. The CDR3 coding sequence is TGTGCTAGTGTGGAGCGGTCCGATGGTAATCAGCCCCAGCATTTT.